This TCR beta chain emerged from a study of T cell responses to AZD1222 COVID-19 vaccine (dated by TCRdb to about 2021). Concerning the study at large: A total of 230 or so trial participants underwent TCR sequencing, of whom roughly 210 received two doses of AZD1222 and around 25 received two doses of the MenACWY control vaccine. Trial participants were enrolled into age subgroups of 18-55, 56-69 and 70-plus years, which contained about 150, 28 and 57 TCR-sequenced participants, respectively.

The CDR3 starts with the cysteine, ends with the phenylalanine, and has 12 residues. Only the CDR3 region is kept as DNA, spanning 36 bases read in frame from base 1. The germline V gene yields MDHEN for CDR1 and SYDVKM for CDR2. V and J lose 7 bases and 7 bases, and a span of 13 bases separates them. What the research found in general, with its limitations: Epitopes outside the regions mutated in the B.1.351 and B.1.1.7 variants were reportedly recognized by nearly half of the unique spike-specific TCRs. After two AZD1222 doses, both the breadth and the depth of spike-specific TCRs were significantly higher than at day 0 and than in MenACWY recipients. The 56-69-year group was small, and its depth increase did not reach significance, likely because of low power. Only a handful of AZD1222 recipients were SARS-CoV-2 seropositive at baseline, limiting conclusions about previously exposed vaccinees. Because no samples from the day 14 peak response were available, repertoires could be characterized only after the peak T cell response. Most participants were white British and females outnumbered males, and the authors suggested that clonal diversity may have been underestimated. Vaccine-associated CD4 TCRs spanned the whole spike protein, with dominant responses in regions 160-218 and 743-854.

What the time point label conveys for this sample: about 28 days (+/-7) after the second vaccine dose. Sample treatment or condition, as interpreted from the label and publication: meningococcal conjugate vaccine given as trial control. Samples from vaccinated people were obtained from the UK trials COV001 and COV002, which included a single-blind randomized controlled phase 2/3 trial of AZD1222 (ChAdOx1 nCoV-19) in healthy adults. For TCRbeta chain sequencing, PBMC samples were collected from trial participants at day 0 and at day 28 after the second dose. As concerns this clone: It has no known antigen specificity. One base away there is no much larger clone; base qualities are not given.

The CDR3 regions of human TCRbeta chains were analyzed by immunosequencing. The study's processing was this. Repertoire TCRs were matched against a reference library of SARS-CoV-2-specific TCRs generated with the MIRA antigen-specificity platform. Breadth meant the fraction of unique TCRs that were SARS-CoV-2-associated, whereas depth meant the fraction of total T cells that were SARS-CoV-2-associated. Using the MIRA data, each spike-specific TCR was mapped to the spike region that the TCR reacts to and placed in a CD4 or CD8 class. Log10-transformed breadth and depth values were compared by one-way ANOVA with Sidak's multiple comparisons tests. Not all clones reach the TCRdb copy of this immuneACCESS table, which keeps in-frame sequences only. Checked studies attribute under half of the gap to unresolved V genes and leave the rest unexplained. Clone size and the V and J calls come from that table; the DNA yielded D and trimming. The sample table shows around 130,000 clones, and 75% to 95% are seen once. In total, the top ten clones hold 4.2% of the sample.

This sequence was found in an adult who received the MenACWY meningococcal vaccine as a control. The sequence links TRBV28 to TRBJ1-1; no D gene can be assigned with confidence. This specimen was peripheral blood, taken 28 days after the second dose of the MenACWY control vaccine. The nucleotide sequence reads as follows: TGTGCCAGCAATGCGGGAGTTGATGAAGCTTTCTTT. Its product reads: CASNAGVDEAFF.